These T cell receptor beta chains were read from a single sample in a study of blood T cell repertoires in COVID-19. Using immunoSEQ multiplex PCR, the repertoire was profiled, and TCRdb retains in-frame clones only, with some absent. Here the sample spans about 21,000 clones, 83% being singletons. Sequenced material: peripheral blood. These receptors all stem from a human donor in a cohort sampled during active COVID-19. CDR3s include the opening cysteine and the closing phenylalanine or tryptophan. The order of the fields is V gene, D gene, J gene, clone size, CDR3 DNA, CDR3 protein. A D gene is named only where the DNA matches it firmly. The size of a clone is reported for some rows only, either as once, few or many, or as a class for expanded clones.

>TRBV3-1/TRBV3-2|.|TRBJ1-1|.
TGTGCCAGCAGCCAAGACGGGAGGGCAGCTTTCTTT
CASSQDGRAAFF
>TRBV2|.|TRBJ1-3|.
TGTGCCAGCAGTGAAGCCAGCTCTGGAAACACCATATATTTT
CASSEASSGNTIYF
>TRBV2|.|TRBJ2-5|.
TGTGCCAGCAGTGAGGTGGAGGTTGACCAGTACTTC
CASSEVEVDQYF
>TRBV7-9|.|TRBJ1-3|.
TGTGCCAGCAGTCTAAGGGGCAACTCTGGAAACACCATATATTTT
CASSLRGNSGNTIYF
>TRBV12-3/TRBV12-4|TRBD1|TRBJ1-2|.
TGTGCCAGCAGTTCCTCGACAGGGGGCGCGTGGTTC
CASSSSTGGAWF
>TRBV2|.|TRBJ1-1|once
TGTGCCGGGCTGGACAGTATGAACACTGAAGCTTTCTTT
CAGLDSMNTEAFF
>TRBV3-1/TRBV3-2|TRBD1|TRBJ2-7|.
TGTGCCAGCAGCTACGACAGGGGCTACGAGCAGTACTTC
CASSYDRGYEQYF
>TRBV14|.|TRBJ1-1|.
TGTGCCAGCAGCCTTTTTGAAGGGGACACTGAAGCTTTCTTT
CASSLFEGDTEAFF
>TRBV11-3|TRBD2|TRBJ2-7|.
TGTGCCAGCAGCAAGGGGACTAGCGTCTACGAGCAGTACTTC
CASSKGTSVYEQYF
>TRBV3-1/TRBV3-2|.|TRBJ1-3|.
TGTGCCAGCAGCCAGTCGATGACGGGAACATATCGAAACACCATATATTTT
CASSQSMTGTYRNTIYF
>TRBV2|TRBD1|TRBJ1-5|.
TGTGCCAGTTCGGGACAGGGGGCTTTGCCCCAGCATTTT
CASSGQGALPQHF
>TRBV10-3|TRBD1|TRBJ1-2|.
TGTGCCATCACCACCCGGGAGACAGGGGGCGCGAAGGATGGCTACACCTTC
CAITTRETGGAKDGYTF
>TRBV6-5|.|TRBJ2-7|.
TGTGCCAGCAGGGTCCACAACTCCTACGAGCAGTACTTC
CASRVHNSYEQYF
>TRBV11-2|TRBD2|TRBJ2-5|.
TGTGCCAGCAGCTTAGGACTAGCGGGGGAGACCCAGTACTTC
CASSLGLAGETQYF
>TRBV7-2|.|TRBJ2-6|once
TGTGCCAGCAGCCCGAGAAATGGCGGTAGGTCTGGGGCCAACGTCCTGACTTTC
CASSPRNGGRSGANVLTF
>TRBV2|TRBD1|TRBJ2-5|.
TGTGCCAGCACCTCCGGGACAGTTCAAGAGACCCAGTACTTC
CASTSGTVQETQYF
>TRBV14|.|TRBJ2-7|.
TGTGCCAGCAGCCGAGAGCAGGGTACGGGCTACGAGCAGTACTTC
CASSREQGTGYEQYF
>TRBV3-1/TRBV3-2|.|TRBJ2-7|.
TGTGCCAGCAGCCAAGATGGACAGATAGCAGCCTACGAGCAGTACTTC
CASSQDGQIAAYEQYF
>TRBV4-2|TRBD2|TRBJ2-3|.
TGTGCCAGCAGCCTAATTGGGACTAGCGGCATGAGCACAGATACGCAGTATTTT
CASSLIGTSGMSTDTQYF
>TRBV27|.|TRBJ2-1|.
TGTGCCAGCAGTTCCAGACAGGTCTACAATGAGCAGTTCTTC
CASSSRQVYNEQFF
>TRBV11-2|.|TRBJ2-5|.
TGTGCCAGCAGCTTCGGGACTTCCCAAGAGACCCAGTACTTC
CASSFGTSQETQYF
>TRBV28|.|TRBJ1-2|medium-sized
TGTGCCAGCAGTTTGCAGTACTATGGCTACACCTTC
CASSLQYYGYTF
>TRBV27|TRBD1|TRBJ2-7|.
TGTGCCAGCAGTACAGGGGGTGGCTCCTACGAGCAGTACTTC
CASSTGGGSYEQYF
>TRBV24-1|.|TRBJ2-7|.
TGTGCCACCAGTGATTCCCGTGGGGGGTTCTCCTACGAGCAGTACTTC
CATSDSRGGFSYEQYF
>TRBV12-3/TRBV12-4|.|TRBJ1-6|.
TGTGCCAGCAGTTTAGAGACTCTTTCACCCCTCCACTTT
CASSLETLSPLHF
>TRBV27|.|TRBJ2-7|.
TGTGCCAACCCTCAGTCGTTCTCCTACGAGCAGTACTTC
CANPQSFSYEQYF
>TRBV7-8|TRBD1|TRBJ1-4|.
TGTGCCATCACAAAAGGGGGGACAGGGCCTGAAAAACTGTTTTTT
CAITKGGTGPEKLFF
>TRBV2|TRBD1|TRBJ2-3|.
TGTGCCAGCAGTCTCCGGACAGGGGGCGCAGATACGCAGTATTTT
CASSLRTGGADTQYF
>TRBV4-1|.|TRBJ2-4|.
TGCGCCAGCAGTCTCACAGGGAACCCCAAAAACATTCAGTACTTC
CASSLTGNPKNIQYF
>TRBV7-2|TRBD1|TRBJ1-2|.
TGTGCCAGCAGCAGGCGGACAGGGGACTATGGCTACACCTTC
CASSRRTGDYGYTF
>TRBV6-2/TRBV6-3|.|TRBJ1-1|.
TGTGCCAGCAGTAAAGGGAGTAGGACTGAAGCTTTCTTT
CASSKGSRTEAFF
>TRBV2|.|TRBJ2-3|.
TGTGCCAGCAGTCCCCGGACTAGCACAGATACGCAGTATTTT
CASSPRTSTDTQYF
>TRBV10-3|TRBD2|TRBJ2-3|.
TGTGCCATCAGTGAGGGACTAGATGTTGTGGATACGCAGTATTTT
CAISEGLDVVDTQYF
>TRBV6-5|.|TRBJ1-2|.
TGTGCCAGCAGTTCCGGGACTTTAGGCTACACCTTC
CASSSGTLGYTF
>TRBV18|.|TRBJ1-4|.
TGTGCCAGCTCACCAGGGTACAGGGAACTGTTTTTT
CASSPGYRELFF
>TRBV11-2|.|TRBJ1-1|few
TGTGCCAGCAGCTTAGATCTCACGGCGGGGGTGAACACTGAAGCTTTCTTT
CASSLDLTAGVNTEAFF
>TRBV6-6|.|TRBJ2-6|.
TGTGCCGGGTCGGGCTCTGGGGCCAACGTCCTGACTTTC
CAGSGSGANVLTF
>TRBV11-2|.|TRBJ1-2|.
TGTGCCAGGCTACAGGGAATAGGCGGCTACTATGGCTACACCTTC
CARLQGIGGYYGYTF
>TRBV3-1/TRBV3-2|.|TRBJ2-5|.
TGTGCCACCAGGGGGGCCAGGGAGACCCAGTACTTC
CATRGARETQYF
>TRBV4-1|.|TRBJ2-3|.
TGCGCCAGCAGCCAAAGAACGCAGGCAGATACGCAGTATTTT
CASSQRTQADTQYF
>TRBV11-1|TRBD2|TRBJ2-5|.
TGTGCCAGCAGCTTGGGTCTTCGCGGGGGCCAAGAGACCCAGTACTTC
CASSLGLRGGQETQYF